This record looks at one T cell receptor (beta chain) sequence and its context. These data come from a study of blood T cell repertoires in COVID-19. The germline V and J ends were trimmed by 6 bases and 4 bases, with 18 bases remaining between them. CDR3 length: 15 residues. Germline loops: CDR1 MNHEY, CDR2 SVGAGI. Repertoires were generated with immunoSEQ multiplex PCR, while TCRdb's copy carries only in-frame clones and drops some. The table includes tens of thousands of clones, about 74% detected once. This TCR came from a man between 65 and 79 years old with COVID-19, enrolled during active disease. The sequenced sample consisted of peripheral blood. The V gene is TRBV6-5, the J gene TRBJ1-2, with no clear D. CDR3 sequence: CASSPSGEMPYGYTF. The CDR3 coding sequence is TGTGCCAGCAGCCCCAGTGGGGAGATGCCCTATGGCTACACCTTC.